The rows below give T cell receptor beta chains drawn from one sample of a study of blood T cell repertoires in COVID-19. Data came from immunoSEQ multiplex PCR; TCRdb stores just in-frame clones and leaves some out. The sample has roughly 52,000 clones, around 83% seen once; the top ten hold roughly 4.8%. Sequencing was carried out using peripheral blood. Source of these receptors: a human donor in a cohort sampled during active COVID-19. Each CDR3 is given with its conserved first and last residue. D genes are given only for firm matches. Rows may omit the clone size; those that give it use once, few, many or a size class.

V	J	size	D	CDR3	DNA
TRBV11-2	TRBJ2-2	-	TRBD2	CASSLAWGGGELFF	TGTGCCAGCAGCTTAGCATGGGGGGGCGGGGAGCTGTTTTTT
TRBV2	TRBJ1-2	many	-	CASSEVRGQGGDGYTF	TGTGCCAGCAGTGAAGTTCGTGGGCAGGGCGGAGATGGCTACACCTTC
TRBV9	TRBJ1-1	-	-	CASSVGGYATEAFF	TGTGCCAGCAGCGTTGGAGGGTACGCCACTGAAGCTTTCTTT
TRBV11-2	TRBJ1-3	-	TRBD1	CASSYAVGQGNFGNTIYF	TGTGCCAGCAGCTACGCCGTGGGACAGGGTAATTTTGGAAACACCATATATTTT
TRBV10-2	TRBJ1-2	-	TRBD1	CASRPRQGAVRGYTF	TGCGCCAGTCGGCCGCGACAGGGGGCGGTACGAGGCTACACCTTC
TRBV29-1	TRBJ2-1	few	TRBD2	CSVDTSGMFNEQFF	TGCAGCGTTGACACTAGCGGGATGTTCAATGAGCAGTTCTTC
TRBV10-3	TRBJ2-5	-	TRBD1	CAISATDRGPETQYF	TGTGCCATCAGTGCAACCGACAGGGGGCCAGAGACCCAGTACTTC
TRBV10-1	TRBJ2-2	-	-	CASRYRVRWTGELFF	TGCGCCAGCAGATACAGGGTTCGATGGACCGGGGAGCTGTTTTTT
TRBV5-1	TRBJ2-3	-	TRBD2	CASSLAGGSTDTQYF	TGCGCCAGCAGCCTGGCGGGGGGAAGCACAGATACGCAGTATTTT
TRBV2	TRBJ2-4	-	-	CASSVTAENIQYF	TGTGCCAGCAGTGTGACAGCCGAAAACATTCAGTACTTC
TRBV6-5	TRBJ2-5	-	TRBD2	CASSYSGGSETQYF	TGTGCCAGCAGTTACTCGGGAGGGTCGGAGACCCAGTACTTC